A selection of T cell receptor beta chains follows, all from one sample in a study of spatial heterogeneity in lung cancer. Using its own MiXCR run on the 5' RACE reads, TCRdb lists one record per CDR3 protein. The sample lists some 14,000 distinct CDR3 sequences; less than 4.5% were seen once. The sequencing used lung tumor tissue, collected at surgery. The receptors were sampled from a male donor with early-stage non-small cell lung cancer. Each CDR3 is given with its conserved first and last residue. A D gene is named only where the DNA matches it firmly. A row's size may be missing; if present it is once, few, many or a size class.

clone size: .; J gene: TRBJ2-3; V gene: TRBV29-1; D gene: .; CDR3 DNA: TGCAGCGTGAGGGGGGCAGATACGCAGTATTTT; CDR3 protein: CSVRGADTQYF
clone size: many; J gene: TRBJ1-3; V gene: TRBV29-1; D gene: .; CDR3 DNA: TGCAGCGTTGAAGAACCGGACGGGATCATATATTTT; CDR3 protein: CSVEEPDGIIYF
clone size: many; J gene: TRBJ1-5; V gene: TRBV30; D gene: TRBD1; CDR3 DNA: TGTGCCTGGAGTCCGACCGACAGGGGGGGCAATCAGCCCCAGCATTTT; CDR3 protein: CAWSPTDRGGNQPQHF
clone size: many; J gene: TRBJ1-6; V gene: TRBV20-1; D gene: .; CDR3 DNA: TGCAGTGCTAGAGCACCCCAGTCGATTTCCCTCCACTTT; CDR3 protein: CSARAPQSISLHF
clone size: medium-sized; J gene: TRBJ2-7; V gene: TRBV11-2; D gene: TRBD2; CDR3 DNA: TGTGCCAGCAGCTTACGGCATGGGACTAGCGGGAGCTACGAGCAGTACTTC; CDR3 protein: CASSLRHGTSGSYEQYF
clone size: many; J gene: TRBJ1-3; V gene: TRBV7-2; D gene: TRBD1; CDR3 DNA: TGTGCCAGCAGCCGGGACAGCTCGAGCTCTGGAAACACCATATATTTT; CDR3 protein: CASSRDSSSSGNTIYF
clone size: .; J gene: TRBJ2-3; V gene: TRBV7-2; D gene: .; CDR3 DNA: TGTGCCAGCAGCTTAGTAAACAGCCGCACAGATACGCAGTATTTT; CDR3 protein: CASSLVNSRTDTQYF
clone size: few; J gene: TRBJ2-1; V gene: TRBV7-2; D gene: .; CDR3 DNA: TGTGCCAGCAGCTTAAGCAGGGACAATGAGCAGTTCTTC; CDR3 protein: CASSLSRDNEQFF
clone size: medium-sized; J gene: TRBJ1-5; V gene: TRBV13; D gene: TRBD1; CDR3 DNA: TGTGCCAGCAGCAGCGGGACAGACGATCAGCCCCAGCATTTT; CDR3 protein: CASSSGTDDQPQHF
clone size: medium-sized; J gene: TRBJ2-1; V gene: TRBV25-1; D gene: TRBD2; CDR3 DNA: TGTGCCAGCGTGGGAGGTAGCGGGAGTCTGTATGAGCAGTTCTTC; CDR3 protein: CASVGGSGSLYEQFF
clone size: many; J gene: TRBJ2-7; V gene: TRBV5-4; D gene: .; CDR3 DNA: TGTGCCAGCAGCTTGGGGGGATTTTATGGCGAGCAGTACTTC; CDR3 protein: CASSLGGFYGEQYF
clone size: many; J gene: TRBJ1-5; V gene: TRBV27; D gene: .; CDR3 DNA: TGTGCCAGCAGACCGGGAAGCTCGAATCAGCCCCAGCATTTT; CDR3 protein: CASRPGSSNQPQHF
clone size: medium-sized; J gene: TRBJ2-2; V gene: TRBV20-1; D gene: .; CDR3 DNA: TGCAGTGCTAGAGATTCGGCGGGGGCGCCCGGGGAGCTGTTTTTT; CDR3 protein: CSARDSAGAPGELFF
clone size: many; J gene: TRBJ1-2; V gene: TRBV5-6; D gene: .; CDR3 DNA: TGTGCCAGCAGCGTGGGTTTTAACTATGGCTACACCTTC; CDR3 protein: CASSVGFNYGYTF
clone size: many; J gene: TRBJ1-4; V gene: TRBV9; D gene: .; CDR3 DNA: TGTGCCAGCAGCGTCTCCGGGATAGGAGGAGAAAAACTGTTTTTT; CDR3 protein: CASSVSGIGGEKLFF
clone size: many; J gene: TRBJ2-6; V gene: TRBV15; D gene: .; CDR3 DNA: TGTGCCACCAGCAGAGATCCGCGCGTAGGGTCTGGGGCCAACGTCCTGACTTTC; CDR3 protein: CATSRDPRVGSGANVLTF
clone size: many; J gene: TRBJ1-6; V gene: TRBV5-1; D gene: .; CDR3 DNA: TGCGCCAGCAGCTTGGAGGGGGGTTCACCCCTCCACTTT; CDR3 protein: CASSLEGGSPLHF
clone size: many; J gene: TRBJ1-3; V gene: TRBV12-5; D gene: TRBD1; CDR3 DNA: TGTGCTAGTGGACAGGGGCGTAATGGAAACACCATATATTTT; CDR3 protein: CASGQGRNGNTIYF
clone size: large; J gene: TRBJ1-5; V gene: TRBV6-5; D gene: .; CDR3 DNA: TGTGCCAGCAGTTTTCGACCGGATCAGCCCCAGCATTTT; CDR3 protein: CASSFRPDQPQHF
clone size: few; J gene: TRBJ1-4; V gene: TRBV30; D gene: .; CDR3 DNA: TGTGCCTGGAGTGTAGGTTCCTCCCGAGGAAAACTGTTTTTT; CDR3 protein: CAWSVGSSRGKLFF
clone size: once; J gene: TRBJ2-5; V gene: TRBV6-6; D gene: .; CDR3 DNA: TGTGCCAGCAGTTACTCGCAAGAGACCCAGTACTTC; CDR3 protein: CASSYSQETQYF
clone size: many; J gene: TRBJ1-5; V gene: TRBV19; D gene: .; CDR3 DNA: TGTGCCAGTAGAGGGGGAGGCTCTTATAGCAATCAGCCCCAGCATTTT; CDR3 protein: CASRGGGSYSNQPQHF
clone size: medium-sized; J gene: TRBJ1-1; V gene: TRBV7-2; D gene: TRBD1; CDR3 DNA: TGTGCCAGCAGCTTGGACCGGACAGGAGAAGCTTTCTTT; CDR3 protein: CASSLDRTGEAFF
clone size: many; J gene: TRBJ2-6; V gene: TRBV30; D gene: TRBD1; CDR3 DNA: TGTGCCTGGAGTACCGGGACAGGGGACTCTGGGGCCAACGTCCTGACTTTC; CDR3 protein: CAWSTGTGDSGANVLTF
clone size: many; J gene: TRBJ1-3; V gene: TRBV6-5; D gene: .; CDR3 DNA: TGTGCCAGCAGGAGGTCGAGGGATTCGGGAAACACCATATATTTT; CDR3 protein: CASRRSRDSGNTIYF
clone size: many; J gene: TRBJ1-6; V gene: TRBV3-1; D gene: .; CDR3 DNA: TGTGCCAGCAGCCCGGGGAATTCACCCCTCCACTTT; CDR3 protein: CASSPGNSPLHF
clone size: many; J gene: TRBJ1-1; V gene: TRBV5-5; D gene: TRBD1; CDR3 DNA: TGTGCCAGCAGCTTGCGGGACAGGGCCACTGAAGCTTTCTTT; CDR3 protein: CASSLRDRATEAFF
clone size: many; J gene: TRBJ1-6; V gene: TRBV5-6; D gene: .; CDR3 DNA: TGTGCCAGCAGCCGAAATTCACCCCTCCACTTT; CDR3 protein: CASSRNSPLHF
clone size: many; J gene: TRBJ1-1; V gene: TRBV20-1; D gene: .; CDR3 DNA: TGCAGTGCGTACAAGAACACTGAAGCTTTCTTT; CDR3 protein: CSAYKNTEAFF
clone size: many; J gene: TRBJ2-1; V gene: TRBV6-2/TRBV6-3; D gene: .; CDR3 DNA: TGTGCCAGCAGTAGTCCTGCAGGTTACTCCTACAATGAGCAGTTCTTC; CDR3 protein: CASSSPAGYSYNEQFF
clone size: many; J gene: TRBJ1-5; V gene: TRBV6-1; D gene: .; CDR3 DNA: TGTGCCAGCAGTATTGACGTTAGCAATCAGCCCCAGCATTTT; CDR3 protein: CASSIDVSNQPQHF
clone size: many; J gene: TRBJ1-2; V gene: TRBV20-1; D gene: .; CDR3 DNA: TGCAGTGCCCTCTCGGGGGGCGCTGGGGGCTACACCTTC; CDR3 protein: CSALSGGAGGYTF
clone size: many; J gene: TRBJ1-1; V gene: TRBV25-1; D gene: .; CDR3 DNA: TGTGCCAGCAAAGGGAACACTGAAGCTTTCTTT; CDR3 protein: CASKGNTEAFF
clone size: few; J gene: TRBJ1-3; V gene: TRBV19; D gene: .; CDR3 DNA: TGTGCCAGTAAAGACGGGAGCTCTGGAAACACCATATATTTT; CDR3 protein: CASKDGSSGNTIYF
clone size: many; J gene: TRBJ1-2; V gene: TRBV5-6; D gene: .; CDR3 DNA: TGTGCCAGCAGCTTGGGACGGGACTATGGCTACACCTTC; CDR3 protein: CASSLGRDYGYTF
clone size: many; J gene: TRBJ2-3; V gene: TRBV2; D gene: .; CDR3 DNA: TGTGCCAGCAGGTCCTACACAGATACGCAGTATTTT; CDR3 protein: CASRSYTDTQYF
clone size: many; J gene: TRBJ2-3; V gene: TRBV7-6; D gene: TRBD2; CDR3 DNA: TGTGCCAGCAGCGTCCCTAGCGGACCAAGCACAGATACGCAGTATTTT; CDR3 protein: CASSVPSGPSTDTQYF
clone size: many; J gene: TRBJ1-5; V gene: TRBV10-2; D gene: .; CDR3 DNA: TGCGCCAGCAGTCCTACGACAGTAAATCAGCCCCAGCATTTT; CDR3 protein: CASSPTTVNQPQHF
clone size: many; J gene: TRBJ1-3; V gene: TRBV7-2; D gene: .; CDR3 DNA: TGTGCCAGCAGCTGGTATGGAAACACCATATATTTT; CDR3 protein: CASSWYGNTIYF
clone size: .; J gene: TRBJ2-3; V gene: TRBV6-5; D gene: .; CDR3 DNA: TGTGCCAGCAGTCCTAGTGGGGGGGCACGTGGTACGCAGTATTTT; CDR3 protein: CASSPSGGARGTQYF
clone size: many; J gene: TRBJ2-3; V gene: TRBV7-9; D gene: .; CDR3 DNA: TGTGCCAGCAGCTTATCCAACGTATTGGGCACAGATACGCAGTATTTT; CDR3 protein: CASSLSNVLGTDTQYF
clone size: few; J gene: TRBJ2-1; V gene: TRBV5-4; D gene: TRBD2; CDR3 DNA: TGTGCCAGCAGCCCTTGGTTGGTAGCGGGAGATGAGCAGTTCTTC; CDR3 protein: CASSPWLVAGDEQFF
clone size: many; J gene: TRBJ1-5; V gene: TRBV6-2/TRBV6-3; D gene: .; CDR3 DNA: TGTGCCAGCAGCGCGGAGGGACTAAGCAATCAGCCCCAGCATTTT; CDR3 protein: CASSAEGLSNQPQHF
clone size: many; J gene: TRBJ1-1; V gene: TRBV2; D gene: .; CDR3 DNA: TGTGCCAGCAGCTCGTACTCGCGTAGCACTGAAGCTTTCTTT; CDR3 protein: CASSSYSRSTEAFF
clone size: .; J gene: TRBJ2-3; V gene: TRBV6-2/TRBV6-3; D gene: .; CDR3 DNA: TGTGCCAGCGGATGGATGGGTCTAGCGTGCACAGATACGCAGTATTTT; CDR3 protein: CASGWMGLACTDTQYF
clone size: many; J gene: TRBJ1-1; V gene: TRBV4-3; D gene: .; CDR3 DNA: TGCGCCAGCAGCCATGTGAGGAACACTGAAGCTTTCTTT; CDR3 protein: CASSHVRNTEAFF
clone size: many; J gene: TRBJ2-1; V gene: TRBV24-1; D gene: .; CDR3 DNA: TGTGCCACCAGTGATTTAGACAGGGAGCAGTTCTTC; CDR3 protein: CATSDLDREQFF
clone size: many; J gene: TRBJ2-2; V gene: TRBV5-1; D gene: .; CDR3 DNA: TGCGCCAGCAGCTTTAGCGGATCGAACACCGGGGAGCTGTTTTTT; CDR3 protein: CASSFSGSNTGELFF
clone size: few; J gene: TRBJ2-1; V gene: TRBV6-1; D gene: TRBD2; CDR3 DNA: TGTGCCAGCAGTTGGCTAGCGGGGGGGGGGAATGAGCAGTTCTTC; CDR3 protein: CASSWLAGGGNEQFF
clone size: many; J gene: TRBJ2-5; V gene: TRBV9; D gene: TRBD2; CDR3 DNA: TGTGCCAGCAGCCCGACGTCTCTAGCGGCACAAGAGACCCAGTACTTC; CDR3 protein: CASSPTSLAAQETQYF